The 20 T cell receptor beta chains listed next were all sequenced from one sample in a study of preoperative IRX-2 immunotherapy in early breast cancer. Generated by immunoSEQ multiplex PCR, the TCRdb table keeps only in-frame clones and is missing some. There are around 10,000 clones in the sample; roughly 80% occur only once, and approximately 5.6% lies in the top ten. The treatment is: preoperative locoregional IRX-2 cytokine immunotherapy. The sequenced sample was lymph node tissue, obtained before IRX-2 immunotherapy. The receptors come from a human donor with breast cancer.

In DNA form, the CDR3 reads TGCGCCAGCGGCCTTGGGACAGAGAACACTGAAGCTTTCTTT. Residues: CASGLGTENTEAFF. This chain uses TRBV5-1 with TRBJ1-1; 7 bases map to TRBD1. CDR3 size: 14 residues. The germline V gene has CDR1 SGHRS and CDR2 YFSETQ. With 7 bases clipped from V and 1 base from J, the junction kept 7 bases outside the gene matches.

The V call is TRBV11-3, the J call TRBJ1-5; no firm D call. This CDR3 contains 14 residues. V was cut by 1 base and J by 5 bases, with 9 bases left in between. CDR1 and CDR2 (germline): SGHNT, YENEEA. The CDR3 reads CASSLGTQYQPQHF. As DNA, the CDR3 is TGTGCCAGCAGCTTAGGAACCCAATATCAGCCCCAGCATTTT.

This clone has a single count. The chain's CDR3 is CASSLGRRVETQYF. CDR3 sequence (DNA): TGTGCCAGCAGTCTGGGCCGGCGAGTTGAGACCCAGTACTTC. The J gene is TRBJ2-5, the V gene TRBV22-1; no DNA check was done on the table's D call, TRBD1. TRBV22-1 is a listed pseudogene. The CDR3 spans 14 residues.

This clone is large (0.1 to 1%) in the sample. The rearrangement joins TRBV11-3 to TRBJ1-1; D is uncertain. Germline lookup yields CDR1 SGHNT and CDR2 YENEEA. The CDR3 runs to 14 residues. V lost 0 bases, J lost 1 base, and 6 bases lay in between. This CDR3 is CASSLDRGNTEAFF. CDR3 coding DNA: TGTGCCAGCAGCTTAGATCGGGGGAACACTGAAGCTTTCTTT.

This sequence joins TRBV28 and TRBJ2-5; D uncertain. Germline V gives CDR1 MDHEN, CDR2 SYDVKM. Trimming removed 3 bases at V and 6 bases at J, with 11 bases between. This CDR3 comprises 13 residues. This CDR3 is CASSLYDLKTQYF. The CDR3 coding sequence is TGTGCCAGCAGTTTGTACGATCTAAAGACCCAGTACTTC.

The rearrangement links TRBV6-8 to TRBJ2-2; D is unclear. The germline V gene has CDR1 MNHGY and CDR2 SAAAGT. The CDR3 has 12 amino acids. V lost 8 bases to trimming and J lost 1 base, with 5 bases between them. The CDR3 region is CASRKNTGELFF. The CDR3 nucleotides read TGTGCCAGCCGGAAGAACACCGGGGAGCTGTTTTTT.

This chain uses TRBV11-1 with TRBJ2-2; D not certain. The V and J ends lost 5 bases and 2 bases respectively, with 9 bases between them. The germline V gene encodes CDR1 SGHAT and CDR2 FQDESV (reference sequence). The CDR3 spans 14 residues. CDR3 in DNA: TGTGCCAGCAGCCCAACAAGAAACACCGGGGAGCTGTTTTTT. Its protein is CASSPTRNTGELFF.

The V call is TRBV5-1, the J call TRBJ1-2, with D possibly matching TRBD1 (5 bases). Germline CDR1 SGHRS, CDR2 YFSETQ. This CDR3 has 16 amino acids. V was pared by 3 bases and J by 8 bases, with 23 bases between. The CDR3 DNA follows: TGCGCCAGCAGCTCGCCGGAAAAAAAGGGGCAAGGGGGCTACACCTTC. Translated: CASSSPEKKGQGGYTF.

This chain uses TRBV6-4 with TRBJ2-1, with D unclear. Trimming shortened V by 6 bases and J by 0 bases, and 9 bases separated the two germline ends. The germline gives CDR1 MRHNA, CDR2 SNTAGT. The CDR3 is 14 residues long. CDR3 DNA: TGTGCCAGCAGCCGCGGAAGCTCCTACAATGAGCAGTTCTTC. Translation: CASSRGSSYNEQFF.

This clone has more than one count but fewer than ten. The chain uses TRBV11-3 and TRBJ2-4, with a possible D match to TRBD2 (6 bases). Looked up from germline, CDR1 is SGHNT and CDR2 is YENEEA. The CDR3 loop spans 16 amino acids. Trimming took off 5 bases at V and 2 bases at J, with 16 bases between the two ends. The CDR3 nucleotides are TGTGCCAGCAGCCAAGGGACGGGAGTACCCAAAAACATTCAGTACTTC. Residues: CASSQGTGVPKNIQYF.

CDR3 bases: TGTGCCAGCAGTGGGGGACACCTTAACACTGAAGCTTTCTTT. Translating it yields CASSGGHLNTEAFF. The chain links TRBV25-1 to TRBJ1-1; D is possibly TRBD1 (6 bases). The CDR3 totals 14 residues. Germline assignment: CDR1 MGHDK and CDR2 SYGVNS. Trimming left V 4 bases short and J 2 bases short, with 11 bases between.

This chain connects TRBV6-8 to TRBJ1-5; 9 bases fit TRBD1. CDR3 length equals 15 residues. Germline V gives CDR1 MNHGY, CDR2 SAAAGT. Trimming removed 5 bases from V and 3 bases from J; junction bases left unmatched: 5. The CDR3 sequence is CASSLGQGNNQPQHF. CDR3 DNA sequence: TGTGCCAGCAGTCTCGGACAGGGGAACAATCAGCCCCAGCATTTT.

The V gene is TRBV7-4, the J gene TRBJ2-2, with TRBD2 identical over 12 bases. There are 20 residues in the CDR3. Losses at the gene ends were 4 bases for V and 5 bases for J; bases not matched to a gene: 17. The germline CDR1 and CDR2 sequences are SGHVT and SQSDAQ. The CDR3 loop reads CASSSTSGRGGGPLTGELFF. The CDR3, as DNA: TGTGCCAGCAGCTCGACTAGCGGGAGAGGTGGTGGTCCGCTAACCGGGGAGCTGTTTTTT.

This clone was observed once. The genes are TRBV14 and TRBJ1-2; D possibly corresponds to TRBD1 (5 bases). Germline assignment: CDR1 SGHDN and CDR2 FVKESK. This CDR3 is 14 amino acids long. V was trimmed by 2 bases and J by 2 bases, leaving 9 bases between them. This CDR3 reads CASSQQGGNYGYTF. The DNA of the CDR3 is TGTGCCAGCAGCCAACAGGGAGGAAACTATGGCTACACCTTC.

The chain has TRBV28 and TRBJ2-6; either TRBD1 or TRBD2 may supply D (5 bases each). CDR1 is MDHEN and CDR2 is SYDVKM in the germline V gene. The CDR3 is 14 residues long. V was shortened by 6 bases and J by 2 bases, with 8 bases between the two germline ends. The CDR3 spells CASRRGAGANVLTF. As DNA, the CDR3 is TGTGCCAGCAGAAGAGGGGCTGGGGCCAACGTCCTGACTTTC.

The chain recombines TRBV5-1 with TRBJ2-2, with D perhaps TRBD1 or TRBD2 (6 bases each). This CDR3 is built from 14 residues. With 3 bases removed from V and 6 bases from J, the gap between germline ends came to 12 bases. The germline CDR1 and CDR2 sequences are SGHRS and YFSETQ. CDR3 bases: TGCGCCAGCAGCTATACAGGGAGGTCCGGGGAGCTGTTTTTT. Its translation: CASSYTGRSGELFF. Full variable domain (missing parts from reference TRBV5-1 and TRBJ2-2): KAGVTQTPRYLIKTRGQQVTLSCSPISGHRSVSWYQQTPGQGLQFLFEYFSETQRNKGNFPGRFSGRQFSNSRSEMNVSTLELGDSALYLCASSYTGRSGELFFGEGSRLTVL.

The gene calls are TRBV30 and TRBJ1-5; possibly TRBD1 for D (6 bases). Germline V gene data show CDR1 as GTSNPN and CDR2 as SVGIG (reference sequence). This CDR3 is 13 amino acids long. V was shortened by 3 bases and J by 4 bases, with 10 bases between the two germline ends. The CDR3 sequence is CAWSGGANQPQHF. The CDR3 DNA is TGTGCCTGGAGCGGGGGGGCAAATCAGCCCCAGCATTTT. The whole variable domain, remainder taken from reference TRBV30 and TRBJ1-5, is SQTIHQWPATLVQPVGSPLSLECTVEGTSNPNLYWYRQAAGRGLQLLFYSVGIGQISSEVPQNLSASRPQDRQFILSSKKLLLSDSGFYLCAWSGGANQPQHFGDGTRLSIL.

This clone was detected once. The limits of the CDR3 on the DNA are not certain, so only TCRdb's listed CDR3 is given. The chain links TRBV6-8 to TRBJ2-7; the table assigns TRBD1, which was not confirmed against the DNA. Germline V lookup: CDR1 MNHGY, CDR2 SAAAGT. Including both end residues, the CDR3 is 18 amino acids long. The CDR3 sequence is CASSTSGQEGARGFEQYF.

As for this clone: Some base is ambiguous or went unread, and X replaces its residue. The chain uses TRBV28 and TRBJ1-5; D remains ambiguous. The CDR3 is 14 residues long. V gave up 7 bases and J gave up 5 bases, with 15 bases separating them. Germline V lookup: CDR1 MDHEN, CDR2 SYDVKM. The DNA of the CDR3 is TGTGCCAGCAAGTTTTCGGGGYATGATCAGCCCCAGCATTTT. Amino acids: CASKFSGXDQPQHF.

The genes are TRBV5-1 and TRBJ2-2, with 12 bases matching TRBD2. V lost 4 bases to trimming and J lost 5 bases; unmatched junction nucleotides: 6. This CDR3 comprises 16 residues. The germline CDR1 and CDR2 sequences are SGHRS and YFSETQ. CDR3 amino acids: CASSPTGLAGTGELFF. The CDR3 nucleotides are TGCGCCAGCAGCCCTACGGGACTAGCGGGTACCGGGGAGCTGTTTTTT. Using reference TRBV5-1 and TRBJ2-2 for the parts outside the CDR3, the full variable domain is KAGVTQTPRYLIKTRGQQVTLSCSPISGHRSVSWYQQTPGQGLQFLFEYFSETQRNKGNFPGRFSGRQFSNSRSEMNVSTLELGDSALYLCASSPTGLAGTGELFFGEGSRLTVL.